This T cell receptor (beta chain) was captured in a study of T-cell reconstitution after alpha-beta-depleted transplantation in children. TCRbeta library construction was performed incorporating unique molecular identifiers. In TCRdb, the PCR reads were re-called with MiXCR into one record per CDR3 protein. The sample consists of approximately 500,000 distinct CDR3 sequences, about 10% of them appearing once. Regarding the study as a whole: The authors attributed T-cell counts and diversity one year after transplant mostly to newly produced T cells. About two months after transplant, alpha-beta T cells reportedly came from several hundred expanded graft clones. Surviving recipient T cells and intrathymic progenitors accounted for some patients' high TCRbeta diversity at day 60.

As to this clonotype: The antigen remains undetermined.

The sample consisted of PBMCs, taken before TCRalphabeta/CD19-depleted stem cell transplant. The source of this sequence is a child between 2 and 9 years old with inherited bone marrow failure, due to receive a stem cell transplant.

CDR3 loop: CASSLGSGGQETQYF. The CDR3 nucleotides are TGCGCCAGCAGCTTGGGTAGCGGGGGCCAAGAGACCCAGTACTTC. The chain employs TRBV5-1 and TRBJ2-5; 9 bases agree with TRBD2. Germline assignment: CDR1 SGHRS and CDR2 YFSETQ. The CDR3 is 15 residues long. Trimming cost V 0 bases and J 1 base; bases outside gene matches: 1.